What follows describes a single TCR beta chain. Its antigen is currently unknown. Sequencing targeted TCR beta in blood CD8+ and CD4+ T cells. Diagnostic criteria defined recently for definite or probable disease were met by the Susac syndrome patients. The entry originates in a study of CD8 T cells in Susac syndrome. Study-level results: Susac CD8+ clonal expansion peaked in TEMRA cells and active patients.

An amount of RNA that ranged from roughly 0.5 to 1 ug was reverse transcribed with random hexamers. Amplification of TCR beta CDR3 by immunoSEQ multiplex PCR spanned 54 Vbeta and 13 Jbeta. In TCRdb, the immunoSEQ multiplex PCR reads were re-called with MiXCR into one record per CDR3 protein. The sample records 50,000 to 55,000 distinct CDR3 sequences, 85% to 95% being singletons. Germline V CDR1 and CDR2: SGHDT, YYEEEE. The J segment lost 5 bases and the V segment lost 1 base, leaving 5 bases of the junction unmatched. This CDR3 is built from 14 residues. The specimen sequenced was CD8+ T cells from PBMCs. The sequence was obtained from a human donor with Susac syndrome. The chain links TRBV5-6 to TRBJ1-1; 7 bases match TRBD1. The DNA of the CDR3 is TGTGCCAGCAGCTTGAATAGGGGGCAGACTGAAGCTTTCTTT. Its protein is CASSLNRGQTEAFF.